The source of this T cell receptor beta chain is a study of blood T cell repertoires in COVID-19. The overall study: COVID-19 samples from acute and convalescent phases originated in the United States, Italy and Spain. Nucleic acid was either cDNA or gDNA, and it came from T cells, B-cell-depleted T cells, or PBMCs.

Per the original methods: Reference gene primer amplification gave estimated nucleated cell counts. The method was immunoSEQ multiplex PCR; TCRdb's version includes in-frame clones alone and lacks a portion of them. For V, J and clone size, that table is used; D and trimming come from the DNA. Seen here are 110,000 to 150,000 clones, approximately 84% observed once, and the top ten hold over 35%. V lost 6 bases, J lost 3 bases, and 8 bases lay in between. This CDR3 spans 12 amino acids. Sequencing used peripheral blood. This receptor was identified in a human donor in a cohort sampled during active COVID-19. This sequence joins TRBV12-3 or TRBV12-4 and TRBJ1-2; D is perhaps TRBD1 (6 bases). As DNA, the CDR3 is TGTGCCAGCAGGCAGGGGTACTATGGCTACACCTTC. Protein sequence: CASRQGYYGYTF.